This TCR beta chain was sequenced during a study of T cells in Graves' hyperthyroidism and ophthalmopathy. General study findings and limits: In blood, most of the thyroid clonotypes expanded above 0.001 were also present.

Absence of ophthalmopathy progression within 18 months defined stable Graves' hyperthyroidism. Exclusion of patients followed from uncontrolled infection, other autoimmune disease, pregnancy or lactation. Diagnostic decisions used clinical symptoms, serum thyroxine and TRAb, thyroid ultrasound and orbital computed tomography. CDR1 and CDR2 (germline): SGDLS, YYNGEE. This CDR3 is 16 amino acids long. V lost 0 bases and J lost 4, with 16 bases in between. This clonotype was observed once. Its antigen is undetermined. RNA transcripts provided the source from which TCR beta CDR3 regions were amplified. Researchers ran a first-round RT-PCR on the TCR CDR3 using the HTBI primer set. MiXCR, run by TCRdb on the multiplex PCR reads, gives a single entry per CDR3 protein. This table has some 510,000 distinct CDR3 sequences, 40% to 55% appearing once.

V usage is TRBV9 and J usage is TRBJ1-2; possible D gene TRBD1, 5 bases. This sequence originates from a woman aged 18-29 years with Graves' hyperthyroidism. Specimen: peripheral blood or thyroid tissue (not recorded which). The CDR3: CASSVGGLEPSYGYTF. CDR3 sequence (DNA): TGTGCCAGCAGCGTAGGGGGGTTGGAACCCTCCTATGGCTACACCTTC.